Listed below are T cell receptor beta chains from one sample, sequenced in a study of CD8 T cells in ankylosing spondylitis. Each CDR3 protein gets one entry after TCRdb re-called the 5' RACE reads with MiXCR. The table lists more than 100,000 distinct CDR3 sequences, approximately 10% of them singletons. Sequencing was done on a sample of blood, either unsorted or a sorted T cell fraction (not recorded which). All receptors come from a female donor with ankylosing spondylitis or in good health (not recorded which). CDR3s include the opening cysteine and the closing phenylalanine or tryptophan. A D gene is named only where the DNA matches it firmly. Clone size is not always given. Where it is, it says once, few, many or a class for expanded clones.

V	length	size	J	D	DNA	CDR3
TRBV12-2	16	NA	TRBJ2-2	NA	TGTGCAAGTCGCTTAGCGCGGGGACCGAACACCGGGGAGCTGTTTTTT	CASRLARGPNTGELFF
TRBV7-6	13	few	TRBJ1-1	NA	TGTGCCAGCAGCCCCAGGGGAGGGACTGAAGCTTTCTTT	CASSPRGGTEAFF
TRBV30	11	many	TRBJ1-1	NA	TGTGCCTGGAGTGTGGCAGTTCAAGCTTTCTTT	CAWSVAVQAFF
TRBV12-3/TRBV12-4	15	many	TRBJ2-3	TRBD2	TGTGCCAGCAGCAGCGCTAGCGGGAGTACAGATACGCAGTATTTT	CASSSASGSTDTQYF
TRBV6-1	14	many	TRBJ1-3	TRBD1	TGTGCCAGCAGTGCGAGACAGGGTGGAAACACCATATATTTT	CASSARQGGNTIYF
TRBV7-8	16	many	TRBJ2-5	TRBD2	TGTGCCAGCAGCTTAGATAAGCGGGGGGGCCAAGAGACCCAGTACTTC	CASSLDKRGGQETQYF
TRBV28	14	NA	TRBJ1-4	NA	TGTGCCAGCAACGCTGGGGGGGCTAATGAAAAACTGTTTTTT	CASNAGGANEKLFF
TRBV27	12	many	TRBJ2-1	NA	TGTGCCAGCATAGGGGGGGGCAATGAGCAGTTCTTC	CASIGGGNEQFF
TRBV7-2	15	many	TRBJ2-2	NA	TGTGCCAGCAGCTTCGTCTCGCTAGCGCCCGGGGAGCTGTTTTTT	CASSFVSLAPGELFF
TRBV27	13	many	TRBJ1-2	NA	TGTGCCAGCAGTTCTCAGGGTTACTATGGCTACACCTTC	CASSSQGYYGYTF
TRBV2	15	many	TRBJ2-7	NA	TGTGCCAGTACTTTAACAGGGAAGGTCACCTACGAGCAGTACTTC	CASTLTGKVTYEQYF
TRBV9	14	many	TRBJ1-3	NA	TGTGCCAGCAGCGTAGGAGGGACTGGAAACACCATATATTTT	CASSVGGTGNTIYF
TRBV19	13	many	TRBJ2-1	TRBD2	TGTGCCAGTAGTGCCGGGGGGGCGGGTGAGCAGTTCTTC	CASSAGGAGEQFF
TRBV18	16	many	TRBJ2-1	TRBD2	TGTGCCAGCTCACCGGGACTAGCGGGAGTTTCCGGTGAGCAGTTCTTC	CASSPGLAGVSGEQFF
TRBV29-1	13	many	TRBJ2-7	NA	TGCAGCGCTGAGTCCAGGGGAGGGGACGAGCAGTACTTC	CSAESRGGDEQYF
TRBV3-1	14	many	TRBJ1-5	NA	TGTGCCAGCAGCCAAGGTTGGGGGATCCAGCCCCAGCATTTT	CASSQGWGIQPQHF
TRBV7-9	15	many	TRBJ2-7	NA	TGTGCCAGCAGCTTATCACAGCAGGTCGGATACGAGCAGTACTTC	CASSLSQQVGYEQYF
TRBV5-1	15	many	TRBJ2-1	NA	TGCGCCAGCAGCTTAGGGGGGTTCTCCTACAATGAGCAGTTCTTC	CASSLGGFSYNEQFF
TRBV7-6	14	few	TRBJ1-2	NA	TGTGCCAGCAGCTTAGTTTCGTCGGACTATGGCTACACCTTC	CASSLVSSDYGYTF
TRBV5-1	15	many	TRBJ2-2	NA	TGCGCCAGCAGCCTCTCGGGGGTTGACACCGGGGAGCTGTTTTTT	CASSLSGVDTGELFF
TRBV7-9	15	many	TRBJ1-1	TRBD1	TGTGCCAGCAGCTACCCGGGACAGGGTACGATTGAAGCTTTCTTT	CASSYPGQGTIEAFF
TRBV3-1	11	many	TRBJ2-3	NA	TGTGCCAGCAGCCAAGTGGATACGCAGTATTTT	CASSQVDTQYF
TRBV7-2	14	many	TRBJ1-1	NA	TGTGCCAGCAGCCAGTATAGGGCGAACACTGAAGCTTTCTTT	CASSQYRANTEAFF
TRBV2	13	many	TRBJ2-7	NA	TGTGCCAGCACTGAAACCCTAGGCTACGAGCAGTACTTC	CASTETLGYEQYF
TRBV12-3/TRBV12-4	15	many	TRBJ2-3	TRBD1	TGTGCCAGCAGCAAAGGACAGGGATCCGCAGATACGCAGTATTTT	CASSKGQGSADTQYF
TRBV5-1	17	many	TRBJ2-5	TRBD2	TGCGCCAGCAGCTTCCCCACTAGCGGGGGAATCCAAGAGACCCAGTACTTC	CASSFPTSGGIQETQYF
TRBV7-6	13	few	TRBJ2-1	NA	TGTGCCAGCAGCTTAGGGGAATACAATGAGCAGTTCTTC	CASSLGEYNEQFF
TRBV5-1	13	NA	TRBJ1-2	NA	TGCGCCAGCACCGACACCGAGAGGGCTGGCTACACCTTC	CASTDTERAGYTF